The rows below give T cell receptor beta chains drawn from one sample of a study of cytomegalovirus exposure and HLA in healthy donors. Data came from immunoSEQ multiplex PCR; TCRdb stores just in-frame clones and leaves some out. The data hold approximately 70,000 clones, with around 75% observed a single time. Sequenced sample: PBMCs. These receptors were obtained from a man aged 55-75 years in good health and CMV-seropositive. Both conserved end residues are part of each CDR3. The D gene is left open where the match is weak. Rows may omit the clone size; those that give it use once, few, many or a size class.

TRBV7-9	.	TRBJ2-1	TRBD2	CASSLAGGLAAYNEQFF	TGTGCCAGCAGCTTAGCGGGGGGACTAGCGGCCTACAATGAGCAGTTCTTC
TRBV2	.	TRBJ2-3	.	CASTKSGGGGTDTQYF	TGTGCCAGCACTAAGAGCGGCGGCGGGGGCACAGATACGCAGTATTTT
TRBV6-6	.	TRBJ2-7	.	CASSSTGSPYEQYF	TGTGCCAGCAGTTCAACCGGGTCCCCCTACGAGCAGTACTTC
TRBV4-2	.	TRBJ2-7	TRBD2	CASSYISGRESSYEQYF	TGTGCCAGCAGCTACATTAGCGGGAGGGAATCCTCCTACGAGCAGTACTTC
TRBV7-8	.	TRBJ1-6	.	CASSLTGTGNSPLHF	TGTGCCAGCAGCTTGACCGGGACTGGTAATTCACCCCTCCACTTT
TRBV5-8	.	TRBJ2-1	.	CASSFQRASNEQFF	TGTGCCAGCAGCTTCCAGAGGGCCTCCAATGAGCAGTTCTTC
TRBV7-8	.	TRBJ2-6	TRBD1	CASKTGGGSGANVLTF	TGTGCCAGCAAGACAGGGGGGGGCTCTGGGGCCAACGTCCTGACTTTC
TRBV7-8	.	TRBJ2-1	.	CASSLVVAGFGEQFF	TGTGCCAGCAGCTTAGTCGTGGCAGGGTTTGGTGAGCAGTTCTTC
TRBV11-2	.	TRBJ2-7	.	CASSLDPESSYEQYF	TGTGCCAGCAGCTTAGACCCCGAGAGCTCCTACGAGCAGTACTTC
TRBV5-1	.	TRBJ2-1	.	CASSETGTHNNEQFF	TGCGCCAGCAGCGAGACCGGGACACATAACAATGAGCAGTTCTTC
TRBV7-8	.	TRBJ2-2	.	CASSPSVNTGELFF	TGTGCCAGCAGCCCATCAGTGAACACCGGGGAGCTGTTTTTT
TRBV27	.	TRBJ1-3	.	CASSSGARGNTIYF	TGTGCCAGCAGTTCAGGGGCGCGGGGAAACACCATATATTTT
TRBV5-4	.	TRBJ1-1	.	CASSWGGDSEAFF	TGTGCCAGCAGCTGGGGGGGTGACTCTGAAGCTTTCTTT
TRBV19	.	TRBJ2-1	.	CASNPGLGSYNEQFF	TGTGCCAGTAACCCAGGGCTCGGGAGCTACAATGAGCAGTTCTTC
TRBV5-1	.	TRBJ1-2	.	CASSLSIRDMGVYTF	TGCGCCAGCAGCTTGTCTATCCGGGACATGGGGGTCTACACCTTC
TRBV11-2	.	TRBJ2-7	TRBD1	CASSFGQGYEQYF	TGTGCCAGCAGCTTCGGACAGGGCTACGAGCAGTACTTC
TRBV11-3	.	TRBJ2-7	TRBD1	CASSFGTGGPYEQYF	TGTGCCAGCAGCTTTGGGACAGGGGGCCCCTACGAGCAGTACTTC
TRBV5-8	once	TRBJ2-6	TRBD2	CASTKAGGATDVLTF	TGTGCCAGCACCAAAGCGGGAGGGGCTACGGACGTCCTGACTTTC
TRBV20-1	.	TRBJ1-1	.	CRVRVDAEAFF	TGCAGGGTCAGGGTTGATGCTGAAGCTTTCTTT
TRBV4-2	once	TRBJ1-1	TRBD1	CASSQETGSGKGEAFF	TGTGCCAGCAGCCAAGAGACAGGGTCGGGAAAAGGTGAAGCTTTCTTT
TRBV7-9	.	TRBJ1-5	.	CSSSLFPSGISNQPQHF	TGTTCCAGCAGCTTATTCCCCTCAGGGATCAGCAATCAGCCCCAGCATTTT
TRBV5-1	few	TRBJ1-2	.	CASSPGQKSGYTF	TGCGCCAGCAGCCCAGGACAGAAATCCGGCTACACCTTC
TRBV5-4	few	TRBJ1-2	.	CASSPKNPRLEEGYTF	TGTGCCAGCAGCCCCAAGAATCCTAGGCTCGAGGAGGGCTACACCTTC
TRBV5-4	.	TRBJ1-3	TRBD1	CASSLGTASGNTIYF	TGTGCCAGCAGCTTAGGGACAGCTTCTGGAAACACCATATATTTT
TRBV29-1	few	TRBJ2-3	.	CSGRDLPTDTQYF	TGCAGCGGGCGGGATCTCCCCACAGATACGCAGTATTTT
TRBV6-5	.	TRBJ2-7	.	CASTRQGKSEQYF	TGTGCCAGCACCCGGCAGGGGAAATCCGAGCAGTACTTC
TRBV11-2	.	TRBJ2-2	TRBD2	CASSLVRLAPGELFF	TGTGCCAGCAGCTTAGTCCGACTAGCCCCCGGGGAGCTGTTTTTT
TRBV11-3	few	TRBJ2-2	.	CASSLDRGLNTGELFF	TGTGCCAGCAGCTTAGATAGGGGACTTAACACCGGGGAGCTGTTTTTT
TRBV6-5	.	TRBJ1-1	TRBD1	CASSYAGQTNTEAFF	TGTGCCAGCAGTTACGCGGGACAGACCAACACTGAAGCTTTCTTT
TRBV2	.	TRBJ2-4	.	CASRDPGSTKNIQYF	TGTGCCAGCAGAGATCCGGGATCTACTAAAAACATTCAGTACTTC
TRBV2	few	TRBJ1-2	TRBD1	CASSEDGTGTGAYGYTF	TGTGCCAGCAGCGAGGACGGTACCGGGACAGGGGCCTATGGCTACACCTTC
TRBV6-6	few	TRBJ2-7	TRBD1	CASSYGDRYEQYF	TGTGCCAGCAGTTACGGGGACAGGTACGAGCAGTACTTC
TRBV10-1	.	TRBJ2-2	.	CASKRGSTGEPFF	TGCGCCAGCAAACGGGGTTCCACCGGGGAGCCGTTTTTT
TRBV11-3	.	TRBJ2-7	.	CASRHDRDISYEQYF	TGTGCCAGCAGACATGACCGGGACATCTCCTACGAGCAGTACTTC
TRBV7-9	.	TRBJ1-2	TRBD1	CASSQHRDRGGWYGYTF	TGTGCCAGCAGCCAACATCGGGACAGGGGAGGTTGGTATGGCTACACCTTC
TRBV5-6	.	TRBJ2-4	.	CASSLEWTVGKNIQYF	TGTGCCAGCAGCTTGGAGTGGACAGTGGGTAAAAACATTCAGTACTTC
TRBV7-6	once	TRBJ2-7	.	CASSLHQGSVGEQYF	TGTGCCAGCAGCTTACACCAGGGCAGCGTAGGCGAGCAGTACTTC